This TCR beta chain appears in the sequencing data of a study of radiation and T cells in renal cell carcinoma (dated by TCRdb to 2019 to 2021). Notes on the research overall: Samples were obtained from a clinical trial, in which 15 Gy stereotactic body radiation therapy was delivered to primary renal cell carcinomas and nephrectomy was performed 4 weeks later. A total of 53 samples underwent TCR beta sequencing, made up of some 26 tumors and some 27 peripheral blood samples. Across all 53 samples, 4,016,671 unique CDR3 nucleotide sequences encoding roughly 2,800,000 unique CDR3 amino acid sequences were identified. Paper-wide results and their limitations: In blood, the top tumor clonotypes increased from baseline to 2 weeks after radiation and then shrank by 4 weeks, which suggests a temporary expansion of tumor-resident clones. Because no pretreatment tumor biopsies were available, whether clonotypes were present in the tumor at baseline could not be determined. With a single-armed trial design, the study had no way to address how radiation dose or scheduling affects the TCR repertoire. Dynamics of the blood repertoire were not tracked past 4 weeks after treatment.

This specimen's time point label, interpreted: baseline pretreatment blood. The treatment or condition label here, explained by the study, means: 15 Gy SBRT to primary tumor, nephrectomy 4 weeks later. Serial peripheral blood from radiation-treated patients was sampled at baseline, 2 weeks and 4 weeks after SBRT to track tumor-enriched clonotypes. Every patient's renal cell carcinoma showed clear cell pathology. Genomic DNA for TCR sequencing was prepared using the QIAamp DNA Blood Mini Kit (Qiagen). The analyses included only samples that passed all quality control checks. The immunoSEQ kit was used, according to the manufacturer's recommendations, to generate TCR beta libraries from genomic DNA. For library preparation, a first multiplex PCR was performed with proprietary primers, followed by a second PCR in which unique barcodes were added, and bead cleanups were performed after each round. Each sample batch included a kit-provided positive control reaction and a negative control reaction. The final libraries were assessed on an Agilent 4200 TapeStation D1000 ScreenTape, pooled by volume, and quantified by qPCR. Sequencing was performed on an Illumina NextSeq500 using a MidOutput 150-cycle cartridge, with 156 Read1 cycles, 15 Index1 cycles, and the kit custom primers. The pooled library was loaded at roughly 0.96 pM, with a roughly 22% PhiX control spiked in. As for the authors' bioinformatics: The vendor-processed data were analyzed in R, and a clonotype was defined as all T cells that share the same CDR3 nucleotide sequence. In the clone abundance analyses, frequencies were normalized to the 10,000 most abundant clones in each sample. Public T cell clones, averaging fewer than five per sample, were removed before analysis. Tumor-enriched and baseline blood-enriched clonotypes were defined by at least a 32-fold difference in abundance between compartments. A beta-binomial differential abundance model was applied to find clonotypes that expanded or contracted between blood time points. The Baroni-Urbani and Buser coefficient was used to measure tumor-blood repertoire similarity, and groups were compared with two-tailed Wilcoxon tests in R. The source is immuneACCESS, and TCRdb retained only in-frame sequences with V and J called. Part of the clones is not carried over; for the studies checked, unresolved V genes explain less than half of this, and the remainder is unexplained. Clonal size and the V and J genes are those of that table, whereas D and trimming came from the DNA. The sample table contains approximately 110,000 clones; only one count was recorded for approximately 82% of them. Jointly, the top ten make up 3% of the sample.

From its cysteine to its phenylalanine, the CDR3 spans 13 amino acids. CDR3 DNA is the only sequence kept; it has 39 bases, read in frame from the first base. Via the germline V gene, CDR1 is SGHVS and CDR2 FNYEAQ. Trimming at the junction amounts to 1 base on V and 2 bases on J, and the germline ends lie 6 bases apart. For this clone: It has no known antigen specificity. No per-base quality is available; no much larger clone lies one base away. The sample contains more than one DNA sequence encoding this CDR3.

The chain links TRBV7-6 with TRBJ2-7; the D gene identity is not certain. The source was blood, collected from a patient whose treatment included radiotherapy and nephrectomy. The source is a woman aged 60-75 years with renal cell carcinoma. Here is the DNA: TGTGCCAGCAGCTTAGAACTCACCTACGAGCAGTACTTC. Its protein product is CASSLELTYEQYF.